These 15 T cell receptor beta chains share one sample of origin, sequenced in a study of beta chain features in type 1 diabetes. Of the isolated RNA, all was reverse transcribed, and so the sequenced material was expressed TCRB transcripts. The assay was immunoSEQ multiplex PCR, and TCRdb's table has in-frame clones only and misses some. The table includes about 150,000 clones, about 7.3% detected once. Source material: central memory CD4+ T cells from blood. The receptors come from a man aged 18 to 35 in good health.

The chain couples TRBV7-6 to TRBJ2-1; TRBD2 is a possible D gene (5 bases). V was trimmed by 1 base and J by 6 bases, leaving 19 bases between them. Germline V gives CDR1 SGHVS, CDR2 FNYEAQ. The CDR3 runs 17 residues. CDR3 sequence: CASSLGAGAAILNEQFF. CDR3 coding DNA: TGTGCCAGCAGCTTAGGTGCAGGAGCGGCGATTCTCAATGAGCAGTTCTTC.

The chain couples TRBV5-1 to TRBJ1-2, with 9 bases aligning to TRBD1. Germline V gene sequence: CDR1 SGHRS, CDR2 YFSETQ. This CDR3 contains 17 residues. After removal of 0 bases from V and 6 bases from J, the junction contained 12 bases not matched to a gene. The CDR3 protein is CASSLGGTGPWSDGYTF. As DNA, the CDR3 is TGCGCCAGCAGCTTGGGGGGGACAGGGCCCTGGTCGGATGGCTACACCTTC.

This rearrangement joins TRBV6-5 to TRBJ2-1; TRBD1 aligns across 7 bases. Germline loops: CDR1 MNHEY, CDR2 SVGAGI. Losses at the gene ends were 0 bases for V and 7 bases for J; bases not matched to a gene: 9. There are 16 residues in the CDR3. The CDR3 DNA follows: TGTGCCAGCAGTTACTCAACTGGACAGGCTGGGAATGAGCAGTTCTTC. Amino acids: CASSYSTGQAGNEQFF.

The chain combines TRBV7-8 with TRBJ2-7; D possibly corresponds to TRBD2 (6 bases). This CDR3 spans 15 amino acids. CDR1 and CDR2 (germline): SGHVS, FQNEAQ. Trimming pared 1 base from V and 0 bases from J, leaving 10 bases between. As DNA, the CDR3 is TGTGCCAGCAGCTTAGGGCGGGGAAGCTCCTACGAGCAGTACTTC. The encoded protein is CASSLGRGSSYEQYF.

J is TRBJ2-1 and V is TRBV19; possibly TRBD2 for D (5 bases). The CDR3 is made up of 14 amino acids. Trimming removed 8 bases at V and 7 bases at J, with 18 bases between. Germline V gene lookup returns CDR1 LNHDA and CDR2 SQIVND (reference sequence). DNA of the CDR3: TGTGCCAGTGCAAGCGGTGCCCGGTTAAATGAGCAGTTCTTC. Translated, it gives CASASGARLNEQFF.

Here the CDR3 reads CASSTQKTGSETQYF. The CDR3 bases are TGTGCCAGCAGCACCCAAAAAACAGGGTCCGAGACCCAGTACTTC. The chain uses TRBV7-2 and TRBJ2-5, with a weak D call TRBD1 (6 bases). This CDR3 comprises 15 residues. CDR1 is SGHTA and CDR2 is FQGNSA in the germline V gene. V lost 5 bases to trimming and J lost 5 bases, with 18 bases between them.

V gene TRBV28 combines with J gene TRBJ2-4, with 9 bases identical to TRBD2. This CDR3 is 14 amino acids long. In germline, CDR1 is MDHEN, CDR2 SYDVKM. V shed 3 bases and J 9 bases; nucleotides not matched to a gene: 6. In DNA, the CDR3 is TGTGCCAGCAGTTTGGGCGGGGGGGTCATCATTCAGTACTTC. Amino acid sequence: CASSLGGGVIIQYF.

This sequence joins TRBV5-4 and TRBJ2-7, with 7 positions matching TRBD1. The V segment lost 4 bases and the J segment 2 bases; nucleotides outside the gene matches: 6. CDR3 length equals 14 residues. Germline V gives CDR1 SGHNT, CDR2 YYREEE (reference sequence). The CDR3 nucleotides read TGTGCCAGCAGCCTGGGACAGAAGACCTACGAGCAGTACTTC. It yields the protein CASSLGQKTYEQYF.

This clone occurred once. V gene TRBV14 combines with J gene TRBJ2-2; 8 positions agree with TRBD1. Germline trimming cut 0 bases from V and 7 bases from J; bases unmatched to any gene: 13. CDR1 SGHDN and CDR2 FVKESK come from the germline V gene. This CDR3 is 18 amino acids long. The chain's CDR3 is CASSQDRGSRGQIGELFF. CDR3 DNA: TGTGCCAGCAGCCAAGATCGAGGGAGCAGGGGGCAGATCGGGGAGCTGTTTTTT.

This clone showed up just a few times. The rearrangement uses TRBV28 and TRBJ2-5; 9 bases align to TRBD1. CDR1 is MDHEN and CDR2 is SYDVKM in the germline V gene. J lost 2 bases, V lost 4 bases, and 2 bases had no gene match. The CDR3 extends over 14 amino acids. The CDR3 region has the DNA TGTGCCAGCAGTTGGACAGGGGATCAAGAGACCCAGTACTTC. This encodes CASSWTGDQETQYF. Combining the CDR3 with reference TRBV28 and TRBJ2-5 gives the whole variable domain DVKVTQSSRYLVKRTGEKVFLECVQDMDHENMFWYRQDPGLGLRLIYFSYDVKMKEKGDIPEGYSVSREKKERFSLILESASTNQTSMYLCASSWTGDQETQYFGPGTRLLVL.

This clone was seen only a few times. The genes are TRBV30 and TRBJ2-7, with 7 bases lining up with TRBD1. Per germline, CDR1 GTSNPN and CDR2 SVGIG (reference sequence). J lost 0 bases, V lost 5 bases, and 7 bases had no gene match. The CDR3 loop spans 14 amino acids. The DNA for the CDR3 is TGTGCCTGGTCGACAGGGACCGACTCCTACGAGCAGTACTTC. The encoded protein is CAWSTGTDSYEQYF.

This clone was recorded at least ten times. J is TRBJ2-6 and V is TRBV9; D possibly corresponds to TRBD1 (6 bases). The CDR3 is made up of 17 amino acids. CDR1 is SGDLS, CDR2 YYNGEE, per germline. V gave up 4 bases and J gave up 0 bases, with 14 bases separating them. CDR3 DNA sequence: TGTGCCAGCAGCCCAAACAGGGTAGCCTCTGGGGCCAACGTCCTGACTTTC. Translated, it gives CASSPNRVASGANVLTF. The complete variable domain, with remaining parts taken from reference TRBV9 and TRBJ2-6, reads DSGVTQTPKHLITATGQRVTLRCSPRSGDLSVYWYQQSLDQGLQFLIQYYNGEERAKGNILERFSAQQFPDLHSELNLSSLELGDSALYFCASSPNRVASGANVLTFGAGSRLTVL.

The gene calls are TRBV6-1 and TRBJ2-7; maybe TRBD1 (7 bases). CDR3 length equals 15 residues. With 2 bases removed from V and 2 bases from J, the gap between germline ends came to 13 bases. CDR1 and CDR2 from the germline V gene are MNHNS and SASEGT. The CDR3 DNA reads TGTGCCAGCAGTGAAAGGGGGGACAGTACCTACGAGCAGTACTTC. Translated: CASSERGDSTYEQYF.

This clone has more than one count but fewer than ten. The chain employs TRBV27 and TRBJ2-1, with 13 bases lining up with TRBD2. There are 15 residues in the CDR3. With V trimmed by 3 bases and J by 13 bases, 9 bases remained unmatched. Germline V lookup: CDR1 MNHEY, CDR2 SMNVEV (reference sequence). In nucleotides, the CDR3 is TGTGCCAGCAGTTTGGGACTAGCGGGAAAAGGGACCCAGTTCTTC. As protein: CASSLGLAGKGTQFF.

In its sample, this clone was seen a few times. CDR3 in DNA: TGTGCCACGATTTCTGGAAGGGGGCGAAACTATGGCTACACCTTC. Amino acid sequence: CATISGRGRNYGYTF. This chain links TRBV6-1 with TRBJ1-2; 7 nucleotides align to TRBD1. The J segment lost 2 bases and the V segment lost 10 bases, leaving 13 bases of the junction unmatched. The CDR3 is 15 residues long. Germline loops: CDR1 MNHNS, CDR2 SASEGT.